The entry below gives a single TCR beta chain sequence along with its context. What it binds is not known. The data were obtained in a study of OX40 agonist ivuxolimab in advanced cancers. The study, taken as a whole, reports: Expanded clones belonging to CD8+ T cells outnumbered, on average, those of CD4+. A proportion of nonresponders additionally exhibited low normalized T-cell clonal expansion. Researchers did not establish what antigens the expanded peripheral T cells target.

Trimming removed 5 bases at V and 12 bases at J, with 20 bases between. CDR3 length equals 13 residues. Germline V gene data show CDR1 as SGHTA and CDR2 as FQGNSA. Assay used: immunoSEQ multiplex PCR; TCRdb lists only in-frame clones, some missing. The table records about 50,000 clones, more than 70% of them present only once. This sequence was found in an adult with an advanced solid tumor such as melanoma, head and neck, liver or kidney cancer. The starting material was CD4+ or CD8+ T cells sorted from blood, obtained in a trial of the OX40 agonist ivuxolimab. The chain employs TRBV7-2 and TRBJ2-7; D ambiguous. CDR3 amino acids: CASSPTRANDRYF. CDR3 sequence (DNA): TGTGCCAGCAGCCCCACCCGGGCTAACGACCGGTACTTC.